The text below deals with one T cell receptor beta chain. Attachment of unique molecular identifiers to individual cDNA molecules was performed. TCRdb ran MiXCR on the 5' RACE reads and lists one entry per CDR3 protein. This table holds some 96,000 distinct CDR3 sequences, 15% found once. The data stem from a study of early T cells in non-severe SARS-CoV-2 infection. Study summary: Bulk RNA from unsorted whole blood was sequenced; chains were unpaired.

This CDR3 contains 14 residues. Germline V gives CDR1 SGHRS, CDR2 YFSETQ. Trimming left V 7 bases short and J 5 bases short, with 18 bases between. This TCR was recovered from an adult who was a healthcare worker with PCR-confirmed SARS-CoV-2 infection or an uninfected control (not recorded which). The specimen sequenced was whole blood. J is TRBJ2-5 and V is TRBV5-1, with TRBD2 as a possible D gene (5 bases). The CDR3, as DNA: TGCGCCAGCGGTCAAGCGGCCCCAAGGGAGACCCAGTACTTC. Protein sequence: CASGQAAPRETQYF.